This entry concerns a single T cell receptor beta chain. Its antigen is unknown. Germline V CDR1 and CDR2: SEHNR, FQNEAQ (reference sequence). V shed 4 bases and J shed 4 bases, with 8 bases lying between them. CDR3 length equals 12 residues. The sample is drawn from a study of OX40 agonist ivuxolimab in advanced cancers. Study-wide results and caveats: Which antigen the expanded peripheral T cells recognized is unknown.

This table comes from immunoSEQ multiplex PCR, and its TCRdb copy is limited to in-frame clones, with some not included. The table lists over 50,000 clones, 80% to 95% of them singletons, with around 25% in the top ten. This receptor was identified in an adult with an advanced solid tumor such as melanoma, head and neck, liver or kidney cancer. The chain uses TRBV7-9 and TRBJ2-7; D unclear. The material sequenced was CD4+ or CD8+ T cells sorted from blood, taken in a trial of the OX40 agonist ivuxolimab. The CDR3 DNA reads TGTGCCAGCAGCTCACTATCTTACGAGCAGTACTTC. This sequence encodes CASSSLSYEQYF. The whole variable domain, remainder taken from reference TRBV7-9 and TRBJ2-7, is DTGVSQNPRHKITKRGQNVTFRCDPISEHNRLYWYRQTLGQGPEFLTYFQNEAQLEKSRLLSDRFSAERPKGSFSTLEIQRTEQGDSAMYLCASSSLSYEQYFGPGTRLTVT.